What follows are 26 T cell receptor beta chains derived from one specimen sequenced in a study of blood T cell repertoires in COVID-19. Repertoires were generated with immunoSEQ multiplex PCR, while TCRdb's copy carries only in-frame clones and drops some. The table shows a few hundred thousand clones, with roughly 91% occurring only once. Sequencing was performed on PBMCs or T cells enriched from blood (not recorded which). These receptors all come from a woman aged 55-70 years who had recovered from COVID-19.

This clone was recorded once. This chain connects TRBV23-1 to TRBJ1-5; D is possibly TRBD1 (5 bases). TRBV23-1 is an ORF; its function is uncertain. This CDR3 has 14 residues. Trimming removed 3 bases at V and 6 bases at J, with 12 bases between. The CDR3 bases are TGCGCCAGCAGTCACAGACAGCTGCGTCAGCCCCAGCATTTT. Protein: CASSHRQLRQPQHF.

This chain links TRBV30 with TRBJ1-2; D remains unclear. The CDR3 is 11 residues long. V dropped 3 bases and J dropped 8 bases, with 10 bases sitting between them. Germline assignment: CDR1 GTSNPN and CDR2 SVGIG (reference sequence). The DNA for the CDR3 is TGTGCCTGGAGCCCCCTGCGGGGCTACACCTTC. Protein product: CAWSPLRGYTF.

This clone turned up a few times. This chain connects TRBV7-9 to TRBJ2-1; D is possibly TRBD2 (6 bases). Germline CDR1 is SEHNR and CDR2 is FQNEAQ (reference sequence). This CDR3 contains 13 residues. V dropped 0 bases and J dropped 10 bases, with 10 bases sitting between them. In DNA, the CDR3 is TGTGCCAGCAGCTTAGCATGGGGGGAGGAGCAGTTCTTC. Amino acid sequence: CASSLAWGEEQFF.

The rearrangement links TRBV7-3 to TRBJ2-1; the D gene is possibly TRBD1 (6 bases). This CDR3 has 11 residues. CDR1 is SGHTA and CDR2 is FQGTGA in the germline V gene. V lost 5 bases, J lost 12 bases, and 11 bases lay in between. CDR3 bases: TGTGCCAGCAGCATCGGACAGCCGCAGTTCTTC. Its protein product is CASSIGQPQFF.

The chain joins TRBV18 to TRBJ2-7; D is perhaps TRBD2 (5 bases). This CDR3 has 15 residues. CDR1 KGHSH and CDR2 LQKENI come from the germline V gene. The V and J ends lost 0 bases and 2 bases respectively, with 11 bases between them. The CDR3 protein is CASSPPPASTYEQYF. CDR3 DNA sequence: TGTGCCAGCTCACCACCCCCGGCTAGCACCTACGAGCAGTACTTC.

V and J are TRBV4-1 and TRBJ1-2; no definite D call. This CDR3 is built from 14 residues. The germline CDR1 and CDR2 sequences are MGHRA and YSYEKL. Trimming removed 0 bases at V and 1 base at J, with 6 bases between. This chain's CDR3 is CASSQDIVNYGYTF. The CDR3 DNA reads TGCGCCAGCAGCCAAGATATTGTTAACTATGGCTACACCTTC.

This CDR3 reads CASSLSAGNEQFF. The CDR3 DNA follows: TGTGCCAGCAGTTTGTCGGCGGGTAATGAGCAGTTCTTC. The chain links TRBV28 to TRBJ2-1; D perhaps matches TRBD2 (5 bases). Trimming removed 3 bases at V and 7 bases at J, with 10 bases between. Per germline, CDR1 MDHEN and CDR2 SYDVKM. This CDR3 has 13 amino acids.

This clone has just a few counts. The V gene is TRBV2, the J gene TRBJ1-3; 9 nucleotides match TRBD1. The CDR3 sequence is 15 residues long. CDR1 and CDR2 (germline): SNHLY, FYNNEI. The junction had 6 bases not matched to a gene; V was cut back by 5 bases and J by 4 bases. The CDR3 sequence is CASSPGTGRGNTIYF. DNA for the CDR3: TGTGCCAGCAGTCCCGGGACAGGGAGGGGAAACACCATATATTTT.

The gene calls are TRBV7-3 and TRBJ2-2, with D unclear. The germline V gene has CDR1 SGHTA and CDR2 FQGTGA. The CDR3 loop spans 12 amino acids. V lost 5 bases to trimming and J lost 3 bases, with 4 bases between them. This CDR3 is CASSPDTGELFF. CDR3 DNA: TGTGCCAGCAGCCCAGACACCGGGGAGCTGTTTTTT.

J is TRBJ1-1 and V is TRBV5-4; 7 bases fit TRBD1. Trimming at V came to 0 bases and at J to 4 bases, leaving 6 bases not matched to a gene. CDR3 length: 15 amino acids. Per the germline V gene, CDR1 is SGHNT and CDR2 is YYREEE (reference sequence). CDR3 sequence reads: CASSLAGTEGTEAFF. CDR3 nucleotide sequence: TGTGCCAGCAGCTTGGCCGGGACAGAAGGCACTGAAGCTTTCTTT.

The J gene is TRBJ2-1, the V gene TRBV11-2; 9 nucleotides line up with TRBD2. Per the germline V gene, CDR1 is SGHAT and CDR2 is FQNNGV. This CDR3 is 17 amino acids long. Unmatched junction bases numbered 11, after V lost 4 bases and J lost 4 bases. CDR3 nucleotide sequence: TGTGCCAGCAGCTCACAGGGGTTAGCGGGAGTATACAATGAGCAGTTCTTC. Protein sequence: CASSSQGLAGVYNEQFF.

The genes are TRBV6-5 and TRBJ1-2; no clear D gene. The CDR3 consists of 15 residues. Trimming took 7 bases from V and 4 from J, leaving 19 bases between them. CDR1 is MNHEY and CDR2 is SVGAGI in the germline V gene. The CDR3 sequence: CASILSGPGFYGYTF. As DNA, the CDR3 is TGTGCCAGCATACTCTCCGGCCCGGGATTCTATGGCTACACCTTC.

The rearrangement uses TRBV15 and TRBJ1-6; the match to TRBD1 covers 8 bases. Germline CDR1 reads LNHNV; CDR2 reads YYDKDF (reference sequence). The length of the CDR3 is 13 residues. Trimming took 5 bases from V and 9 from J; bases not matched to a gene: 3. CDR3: CATSPDRVSPLHF. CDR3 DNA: TGTGCCACCAGCCCGGACAGGGTTTCACCCCTCCACTTT. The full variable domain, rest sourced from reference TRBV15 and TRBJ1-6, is DAMVIQNPRYQVTQFGKPVTLSCSQTLNHNVMYWYQQKSSQAPKLLFHYYDKDFNNEADTPDNFQSRRPNTSFCFLDIRSPGLGDTAMYLCATSPDRVSPLHFGNGTRLTVT.

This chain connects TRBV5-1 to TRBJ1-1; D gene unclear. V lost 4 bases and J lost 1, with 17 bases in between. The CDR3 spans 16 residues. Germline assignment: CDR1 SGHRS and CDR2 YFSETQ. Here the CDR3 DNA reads TGCGCCAGCAGCGAAACCTCGGTGGGCCGGAACACTGAAGCTTTCTTT. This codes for CASSETSVGRNTEAFF.

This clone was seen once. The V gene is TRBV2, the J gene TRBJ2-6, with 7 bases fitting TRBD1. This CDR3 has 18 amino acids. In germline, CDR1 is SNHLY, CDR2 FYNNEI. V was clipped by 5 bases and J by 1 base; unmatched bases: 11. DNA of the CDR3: TGTGCCAGCAGTCGGACGACAGGGATGGCATCTGGGGCCAACGTCCTGACTTTC. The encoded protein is CASSRTTGMASGANVLTF.

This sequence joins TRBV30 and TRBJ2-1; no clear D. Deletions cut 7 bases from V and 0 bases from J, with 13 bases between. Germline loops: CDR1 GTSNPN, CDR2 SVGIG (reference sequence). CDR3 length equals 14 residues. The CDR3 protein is CASPLVSSYNEQFF. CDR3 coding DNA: TGTGCCTCACCTTTGGTGAGCTCCTACAATGAGCAGTTCTTC. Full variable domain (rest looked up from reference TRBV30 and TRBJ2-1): SQTIHQWPATLVQPVGSPLSLECTVEGTSNPNLYWYRQAAGRGLQLLFYSVGIGQISSEVPQNLSASRPQDRQFILSSKKLLLSDSGFYLCASPLVSSYNEQFFGPGTRLTVL.

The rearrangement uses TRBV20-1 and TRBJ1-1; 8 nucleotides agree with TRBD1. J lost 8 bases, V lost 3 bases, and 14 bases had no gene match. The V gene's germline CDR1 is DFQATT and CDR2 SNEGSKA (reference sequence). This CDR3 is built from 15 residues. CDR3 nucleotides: TGCAGTGCTAGTTTCGGGGACAGGATAGGCACCGAAGCTTTCTTT. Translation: CSASFGDRIGTEAFF.

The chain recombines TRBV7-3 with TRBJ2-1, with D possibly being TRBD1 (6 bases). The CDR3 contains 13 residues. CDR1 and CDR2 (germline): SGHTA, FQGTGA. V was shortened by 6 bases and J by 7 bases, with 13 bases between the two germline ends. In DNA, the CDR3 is TGTGCCAGCAGTTTTCAACAGGGAAATGAGCAGTTCTTC. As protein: CASSFQQGNEQFF.

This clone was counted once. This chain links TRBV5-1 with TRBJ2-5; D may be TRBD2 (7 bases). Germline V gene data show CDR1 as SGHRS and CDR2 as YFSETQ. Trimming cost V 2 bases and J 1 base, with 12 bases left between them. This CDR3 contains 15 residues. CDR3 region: CASSFVGGPQETQYF. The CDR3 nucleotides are TGCGCCAGCAGCTTCGTGGGGGGGCCCCAAGAGACCCAGTACTTC.

The DNA for the CDR3 is TGTGCCAGTAGTTTTCCGGGACAGGGCTACACCTTC. Its protein is CASSFPGQGYTF. The chain recombines TRBV19 with TRBJ1-2, with 7 bases matching TRBD1. Germline lookup yields CDR1 LNHDA and CDR2 SQIVND (reference sequence). This CDR3 comprises 12 residues. V lost 5 bases, J lost 8 bases, and 5 bases stayed unmatched.

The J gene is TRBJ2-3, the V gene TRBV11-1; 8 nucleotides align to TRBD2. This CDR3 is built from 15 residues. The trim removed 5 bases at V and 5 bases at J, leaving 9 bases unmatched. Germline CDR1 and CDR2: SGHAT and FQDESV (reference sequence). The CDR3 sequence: CASSPRGGLEDTQYF. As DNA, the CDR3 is TGTGCCAGCAGCCCACGGGGGGGCCTAGAAGATACGCAGTATTTT.

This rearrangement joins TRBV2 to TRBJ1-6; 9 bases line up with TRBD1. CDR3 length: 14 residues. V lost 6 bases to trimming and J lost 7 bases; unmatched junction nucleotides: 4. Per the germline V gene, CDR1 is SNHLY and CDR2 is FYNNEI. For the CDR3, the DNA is TGTGCCAGCAGGTTCGACAGGGGGAATTCACCCCTCCACTTT. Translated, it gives CASRFDRGNSPLHF.

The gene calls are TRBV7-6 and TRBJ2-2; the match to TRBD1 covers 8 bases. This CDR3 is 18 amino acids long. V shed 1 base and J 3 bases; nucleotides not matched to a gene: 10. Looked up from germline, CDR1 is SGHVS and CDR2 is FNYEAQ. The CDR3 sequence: CASSLVNPDRVHTGELFF. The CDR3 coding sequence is TGTGCCAGCAGCTTAGTAAACCCGGACAGGGTGCACACCGGGGAGCTGTTTTTT.

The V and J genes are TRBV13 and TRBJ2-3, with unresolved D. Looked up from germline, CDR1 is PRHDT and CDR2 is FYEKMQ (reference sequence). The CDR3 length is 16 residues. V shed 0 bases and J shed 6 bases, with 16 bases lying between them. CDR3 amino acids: CASSLGSWAMYDTQYF. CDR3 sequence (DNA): TGTGCCAGCAGCTTAGGTTCCTGGGCGATGTACGATACGCAGTATTTT.

The CDR3 sequence: CASSQVFSSPGELFF. The DNA of the CDR3 is TGCGCCAGCAGCCAAGTCTTTTCAAGCCCCGGGGAGCTGTTTTTT. The rearrangement uses TRBV4-1 and TRBJ2-2; no firm D call. The V gene lost 1 base and the J gene lost 6 bases, with 12 bases spanning the gap. This CDR3 has 15 residues. Germline V gene lookup returns CDR1 MGHRA and CDR2 YSYEKL.

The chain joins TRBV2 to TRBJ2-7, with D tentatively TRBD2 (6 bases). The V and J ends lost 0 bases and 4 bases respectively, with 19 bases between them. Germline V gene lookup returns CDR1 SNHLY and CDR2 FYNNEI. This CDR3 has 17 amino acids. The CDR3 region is CASSEAGLLNSRYEQYF. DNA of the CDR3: TGTGCCAGCAGTGAAGCGGGACTCCTCAACTCCCGATACGAGCAGTACTTC.